This TCR beta chain originates from a study of blood T cell repertoires in COVID-19 (dated by TCRdb to 2020 to 2021). Background for the entire study: Samples from collaborators originated in the United States, Italy and Spain and spanned both the acute and convalescent phases of COVID-19. The material from the prospective study consisted of cDNA or gDNA derived from T cells, B-cell-depleted T cells, or PBMCs. The dataset comprised deeply sampled blood TCRbeta repertoires from subjects exposed to, actively infected with, or recovered from COVID-19. The repertoires were made available in a free public database intended to serve as a resource for research on the immune response to SARS-CoV-2. The samples were drawn from the first 160 participants of the ongoing ImmuneRACE study and from over 950 subjects provided by 6 global collaborators. A de-identified subject ID, COVID-19 status, age in years and sex were almost always included in the sample metadata. HLA class I and class II types, where available, came from metadata supplied by the sample provider rather than from assay-based typing. The paper as a whole reports these results and caveats: How much clinical and demographic metadata was included differed by source and by participant, and the metadata was provided uncurated.

TCRbeta CDR3 regions were amplified from genomic DNA by means of the immunoSEQ Assay, a bias-controlled multiplex PCR. The authors processed their data as follows. Within the assay, amplification of reference gene primers was used to estimate how many nucleated cells each sample contained. To quantify the absolute abundance of each unique TCRbeta CDR3 rearrangement, sequence reads were collapsed and filtered. For each sample, productive Simpson clonality was calculated by taking the square root of Simpson's diversity index across productive rearrangements. The clones in this table, taken by TCRdb from immuneACCESS, are in-frame only. Not every clone is retained; where verified, under half of the shortfall comes from an unresolved V gene, and the cause of the rest is unknown. That table supplies the V and J calls and clone size; D and trimming were determined from the DNA. This sample is represented by 150,000 or so clones; around nine tenths of them were singletons. Under 6% of the sample is taken by the ten largest.

The cysteine opens and the phenylalanine closes a CDR3 of 15 amino acids. The sequence is cut down to CDR3 DNA, 45 bases in frame from base 1. In the germline V gene (reference sequence), CDR1 corresponds to LNHDA and CDR2 to SQIVND. Germline trimming: 8 bases from V, 6 bases from J; junction bases outside gene matches: 12. Comment on this clone: The target of this receptor is not known. No base quality information exists; no much larger clone differs at one position.

Each collaborating institution followed its own protocols to collect whole blood in K2EDTA tubes. Collaborator samples were shipped for TCRbeta analysis as frozen whole blood, isolated PBMCs, or DNA extracted from either sample type. The specimen was peripheral blood. The rearrangement combines TRBV19 with TRBJ2-1; 8 bases in the junction line up with TRBD2. The source is a human donor in a cohort sampled during active COVID-19. The CDR3 in this case is CASRPAAGARNEQFF. The nucleotides are TGTGCCAGTCGACCGGCAGCGGGGGCCCGCAATGAGCAGTTCTTC. Supplemented by the reference TRBV19 and TRBJ2-1 proteins around the CDR3, the complete variable domain is DGGITQSPKYLFRKEGQNVTLSCEQNLNHDAMYWYRQDPGQGLRLIYYSQIVNDFQKGDIAEGYSVSREKKESFPLTVTSAQKNPTAFYLCASRPAAGARNEQFFGPGTRLTVL.